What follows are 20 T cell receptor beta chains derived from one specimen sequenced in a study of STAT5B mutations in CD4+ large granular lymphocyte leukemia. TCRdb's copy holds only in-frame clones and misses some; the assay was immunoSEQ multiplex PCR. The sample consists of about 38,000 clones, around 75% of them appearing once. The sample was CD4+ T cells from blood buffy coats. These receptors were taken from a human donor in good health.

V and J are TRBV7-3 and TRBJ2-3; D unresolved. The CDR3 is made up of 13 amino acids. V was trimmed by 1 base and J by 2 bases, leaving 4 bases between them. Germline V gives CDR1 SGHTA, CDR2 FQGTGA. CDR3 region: CASSLMYTDTQYF. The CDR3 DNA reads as TGTGCCAGCAGCTTAATGTACACAGATACGCAGTATTTT.

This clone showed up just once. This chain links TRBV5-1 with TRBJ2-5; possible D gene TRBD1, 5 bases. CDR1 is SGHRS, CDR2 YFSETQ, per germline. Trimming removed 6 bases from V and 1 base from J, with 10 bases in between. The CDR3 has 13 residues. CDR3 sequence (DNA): TGCGCCAGCAATGGGGCAGTCCAAGAGACCCAGTACTTC. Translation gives CASNGAVQETQYF. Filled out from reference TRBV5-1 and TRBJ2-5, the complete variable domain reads KAGVTQTPRYLIKTRGQQVTLSCSPISGHRSVSWYQQTPGQGLQFLFEYFSETQRNKGNFPGRFSGRQFSNSRSEMNVSTLELGDSALYLCASNGAVQETQYFGPGTRLLVL.

The DNA of the CDR3 is TGTGCCAGCAGCTCAGGACAGGGGAGGTACGAGCAGTACTTC. This translates into CASSSGQGRYEQYF. V usage is TRBV7-3 and J usage is TRBJ2-7, with 9 bases identical to TRBD1. Per the germline V gene, CDR1 is SGHTA and CDR2 is FQGTGA. The CDR3 consists of 14 residues. The V segment lost 4 bases and the J segment 4 bases; nucleotides outside the gene matches: 5.

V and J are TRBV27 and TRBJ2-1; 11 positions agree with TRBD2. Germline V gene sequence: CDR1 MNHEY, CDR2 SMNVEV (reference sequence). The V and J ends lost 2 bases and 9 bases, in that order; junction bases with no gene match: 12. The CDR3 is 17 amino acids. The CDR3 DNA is TGTGCCAGCAGTTTAGGCCGGGGCTCTAGCGGGAGGTTTGAGCAGTTCTTC. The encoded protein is CASSLGRGSSGRFEQFF.

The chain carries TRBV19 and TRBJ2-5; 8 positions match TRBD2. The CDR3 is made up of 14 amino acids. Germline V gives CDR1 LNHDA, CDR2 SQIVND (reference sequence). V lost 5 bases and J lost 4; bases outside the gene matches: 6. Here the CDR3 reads CASSSGTRGETQYF. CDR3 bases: TGTGCCAGTAGTTCTGGGACTAGGGGAGAGACCCAGTACTTC.

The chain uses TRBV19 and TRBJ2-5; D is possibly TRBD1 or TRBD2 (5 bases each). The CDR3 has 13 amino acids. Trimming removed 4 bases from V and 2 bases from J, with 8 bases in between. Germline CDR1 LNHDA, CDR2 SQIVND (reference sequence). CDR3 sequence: CASSRGYQETQYF. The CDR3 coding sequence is TGTGCCAGTAGTAGGGGGTATCAAGAGACCCAGTACTTC.

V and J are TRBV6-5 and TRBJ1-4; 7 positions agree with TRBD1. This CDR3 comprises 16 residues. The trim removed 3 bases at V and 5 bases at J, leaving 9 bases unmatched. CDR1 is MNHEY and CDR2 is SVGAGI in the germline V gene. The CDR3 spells CASSYWVAGGNEKLFF. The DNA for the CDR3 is TGTGCCAGCAGTTATTGGGTGGCAGGGGGGAATGAAAAACTGTTTTTT.

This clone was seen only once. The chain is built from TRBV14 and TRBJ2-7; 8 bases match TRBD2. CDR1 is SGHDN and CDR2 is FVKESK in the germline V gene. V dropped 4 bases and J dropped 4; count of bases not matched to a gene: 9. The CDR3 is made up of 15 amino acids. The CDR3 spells CASSPLGAGEYEQYF. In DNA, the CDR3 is TGTGCCAGCAGCCCCTTAGGAGCGGGGGAGTACGAGCAGTACTTC.

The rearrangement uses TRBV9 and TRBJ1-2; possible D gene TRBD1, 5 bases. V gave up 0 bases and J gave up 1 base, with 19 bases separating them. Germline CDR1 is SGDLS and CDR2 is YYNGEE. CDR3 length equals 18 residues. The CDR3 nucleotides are TGTGCCAGCAGCGTAGGGGAGGGGCTCGCACCCTTTAACTATGGCTACACCTTC. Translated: CASSVGEGLAPFNYGYTF.

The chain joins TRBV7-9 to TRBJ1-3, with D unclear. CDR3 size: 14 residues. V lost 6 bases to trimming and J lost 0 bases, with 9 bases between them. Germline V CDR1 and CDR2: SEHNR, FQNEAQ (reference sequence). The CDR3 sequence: CASSPTASGNTIYF. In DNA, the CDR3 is TGTGCCAGCAGTCCAACAGCCTCTGGAAACACCATATATTTT.

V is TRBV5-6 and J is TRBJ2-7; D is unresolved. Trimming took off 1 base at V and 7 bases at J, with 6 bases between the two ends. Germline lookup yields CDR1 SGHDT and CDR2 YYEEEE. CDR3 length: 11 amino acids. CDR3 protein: CASSLSKEQYF. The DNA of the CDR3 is TGTGCCAGCAGCTTGTCGAAAGAGCAGTACTTC.

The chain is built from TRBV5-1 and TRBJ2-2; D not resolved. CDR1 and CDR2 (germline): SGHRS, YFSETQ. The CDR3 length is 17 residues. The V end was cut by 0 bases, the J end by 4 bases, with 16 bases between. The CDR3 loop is CASSLESVRVVTGELFF. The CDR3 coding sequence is TGCGCCAGCAGCTTGGAATCTGTAAGGGTAGTCACCGGGGAGCTGTTTTTT. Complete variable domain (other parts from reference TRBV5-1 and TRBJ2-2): KAGVTQTPRYLIKTRGQQVTLSCSPISGHRSVSWYQQTPGQGLQFLFEYFSETQRNKGNFPGRFSGRQFSNSRSEMNVSTLELGDSALYLCASSLESVRVVTGELFFGEGSRLTVL.

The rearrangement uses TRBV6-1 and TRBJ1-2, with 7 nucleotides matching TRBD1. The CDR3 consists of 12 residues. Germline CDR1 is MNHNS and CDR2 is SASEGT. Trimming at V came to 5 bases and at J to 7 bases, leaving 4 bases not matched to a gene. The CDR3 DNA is TGTGCCAGCAGTCCGACAGGGCTTGGCTACACCTTC. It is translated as CASSPTGLGYTF.

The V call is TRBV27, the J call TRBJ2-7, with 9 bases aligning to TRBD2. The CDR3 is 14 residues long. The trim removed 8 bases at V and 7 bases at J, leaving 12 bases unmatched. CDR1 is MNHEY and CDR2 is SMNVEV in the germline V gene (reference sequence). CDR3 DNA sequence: TGTGCCAGCTCTGAGGGCGGGAGGGCCGGTGAGCAGTACTTC. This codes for CASSEGGRAGEQYF.

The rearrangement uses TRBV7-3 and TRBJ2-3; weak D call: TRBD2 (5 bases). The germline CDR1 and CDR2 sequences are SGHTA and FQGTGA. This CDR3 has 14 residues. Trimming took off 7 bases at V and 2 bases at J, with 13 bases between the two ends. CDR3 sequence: CASKRERNTDTQYF. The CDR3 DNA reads TGTGCCAGCAAGAGGGAGCGCAACACAGATACGCAGTATTTT.

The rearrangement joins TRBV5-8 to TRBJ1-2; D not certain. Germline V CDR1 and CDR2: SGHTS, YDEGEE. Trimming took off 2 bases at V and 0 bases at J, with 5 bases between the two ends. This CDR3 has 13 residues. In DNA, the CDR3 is TGTGCCAGCAGCTTTGCACCTAACTATGGCTACACCTTC. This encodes CASSFAPNYGYTF.

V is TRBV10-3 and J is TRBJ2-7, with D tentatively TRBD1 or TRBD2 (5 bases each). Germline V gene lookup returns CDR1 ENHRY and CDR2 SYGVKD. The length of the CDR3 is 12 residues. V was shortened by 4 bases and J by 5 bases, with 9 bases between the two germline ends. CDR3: CAISVRGHEQYF. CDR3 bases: TGTGCCATCAGTGTGAGGGGCCACGAGCAGTACTTC.

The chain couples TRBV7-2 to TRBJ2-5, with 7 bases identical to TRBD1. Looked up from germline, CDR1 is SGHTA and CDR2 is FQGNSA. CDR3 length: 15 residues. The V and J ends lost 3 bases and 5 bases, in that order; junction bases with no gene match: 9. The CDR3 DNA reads TGTGCCAGCAGCTTCAGACAGGGCGTGCGGGAGACCCAGTACTTC. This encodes CASSFRQGVRETQYF. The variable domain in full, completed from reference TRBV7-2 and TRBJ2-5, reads GAGVSQSPSNKVTEKGKDVELRCDPISGHTALYWYRQSLGQGLEFLIYFQGNSAPDKSGLPSDRFSAERTGGSVSTLTIQRTQQEDSAVYLCASSFRQGVRETQYFGPGTRLLVL.

This CDR3 is CASSIGQGADYEQYF. In nucleotides, the CDR3 is TGCGCCAGCAGCATAGGACAGGGGGCGGACTACGAGCAGTACTTC. V usage is TRBV5-1 and J usage is TRBJ2-7; 11 bases fit TRBD1. Trimming at V came to 4 bases and at J to 3 bases, leaving 6 bases not matched to a gene. This CDR3 contains 15 residues. Per germline, CDR1 SGHRS and CDR2 YFSETQ.

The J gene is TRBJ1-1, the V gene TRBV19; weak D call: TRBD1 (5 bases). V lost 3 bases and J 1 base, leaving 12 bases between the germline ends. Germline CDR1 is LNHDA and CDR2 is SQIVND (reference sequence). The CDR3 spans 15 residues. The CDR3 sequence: CASSINWDPNTEAFF. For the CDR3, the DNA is TGTGCCAGTAGTATTAATTGGGACCCGAACACTGAAGCTTTCTTT. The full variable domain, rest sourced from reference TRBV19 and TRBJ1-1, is DGGITQSPKYLFRKEGQNVTLSCEQNLNHDAMYWYRQDPGQGLRLIYYSQIVNDFQKGDIAEGYSVSREKKESFPLTVTSAQKNPTAFYLCASSINWDPNTEAFFGQGTRLTVV.